The 17 T cell receptor beta chains listed next were all sequenced from one sample in a study of cytotoxic CD8 clonotypes in ibrutinib-treated CLL. Sequencing used immunoSEQ multiplex PCR; TCRdb keeps in-frame clones, though not all of them. The data hold about 49,000 clones, with approximately 53% observed a single time. Material: PBMCs, obtained after 12 months of ibrutinib treatment. The source is a human donor with chronic lymphocytic leukemia.

The table lists this clone with a few counts. This sequence joins TRBV7-9 and TRBJ2-4, with 7 bases aligning to TRBD1. The trim removed 4 bases at V and 0 bases at J, leaving 9 bases unmatched. The CDR3 has 17 amino acids. Germline V gene data show CDR1 as SEHNR and CDR2 as FQNEAQ (reference sequence). CDR3 bases: TGTGCCAGCAGCTCATCCTTGGGACAGCTAGCCAAAAACATTCAGTACTTC. Amino acids: CASSSSLGQLAKNIQYF.

V usage is TRBV14 and J usage is TRBJ1-5, with a tentative D call TRBD1 (5 bases). This CDR3 has 13 amino acids. Germline V lookup: CDR1 SGHDN, CDR2 FVKESK. V gave up 1 base and J gave up 5 bases, with 6 bases separating them. The CDR3 here is CASSQGGDQPQHF. The CDR3 nucleotides read TGTGCCAGCAGCCAAGGGGGGGATCAGCCCCAGCATTTT. Supplemented by reference TRBV14 and TRBJ1-5, the full variable domain reads EAGVTQFPSHSVIEKGQTVTLRCDPISGHDNLYWYRRVMGKEIKFLLHFVKESKQDESGMPNNRFLAERTGGTYSTLKVQPAELEDSGVYFCASSQGGDQPQHFGDGTRLSIL.

This rearrangement joins TRBV5-4 to TRBJ1-1; no definite D call. V dropped 2 bases and J dropped 4 bases, with 12 bases sitting between them. This CDR3 region has 14 residues. CDR1 SGHNT and CDR2 YYREEE come from the germline V gene (reference sequence). CDR3 DNA: TGTGCCAGCAGCTTTAGTTTCGGGGTCACTGAAGCTTTCTTT. Amino acids: CASSFSFGVTEAFF.

The chain has TRBV5-1 and TRBJ1-1; possibly TRBD1 for D (5 bases). From germline, CDR1 is SGHRS and CDR2 YFSETQ. Trimming took off 3 bases at V and 5 bases at J, with 14 bases between the two ends. The CDR3 is 14 amino acids. CDR3 in amino acids: CASSSTAGATEAFF. The DNA of the CDR3 is TGCGCCAGCAGCTCGACAGCCGGTGCGACTGAAGCTTTCTTT.

This clone was seen only once. The chain employs TRBV5-1 and TRBJ2-1, with D possibly TRBD2 on 6 matching bases. V lost 0 bases and J lost 6, with 10 bases in between. The CDR3 runs to 14 residues. Looked up from germline, CDR1 is SGHRS and CDR2 is YFSETQ. CDR3 amino acids: CASSLDGRANEQFF. The DNA for the CDR3 is TGCGCCAGCAGCTTGGACGGGAGAGCCAATGAGCAGTTCTTC.

The rearrangement uses TRBV6-1 and TRBJ2-1, with D perhaps TRBD2 (5 bases). The CDR3 has 14 amino acids. V was clipped by 2 bases and J by 9 bases, with 14 bases between them. Germline loops: CDR1 MNHNS, CDR2 SASEGT. CDR3 amino acids: CASSERSGIGEQFF. The CDR3 nucleotides are TGTGCCAGCAGTGAACGGAGCGGTATAGGTGAGCAGTTCTTC.

V gene TRBV7-9 combines with J gene TRBJ2-2; unclear D gene. Germline CDR1 SEHNR, CDR2 FQNEAQ (reference sequence). V was clipped by 5 bases and J by 4 bases, with 11 bases between them. The CDR3 loop spans 14 amino acids. The CDR3, as DNA: TGTGCCAGCAGCCGGCCCATGGCCACCGGGGAGCTGTTTTTT. Its protein product is CASSRPMATGELFF.

This clone has at least ten counts. The chain couples TRBV7-8 to TRBJ1-2, with 7 nucleotides matching TRBD1. The CDR3 length is 14 residues. Unmatched junction bases numbered 6, after V lost 1 base and J lost 7 bases. The germline gives CDR1 SGHVS, CDR2 FQNEAQ. CDR3: CASSLGTGIGGYTF. CDR3 coding DNA: TGTGCCAGCAGCTTAGGGACAGGTATAGGTGGCTACACCTTC.

This sequence joins TRBV5-1 and TRBJ2-7; 9 bases fit TRBD1. Trimming at V came to 4 bases and at J to 4 bases, leaving 9 bases not matched to a gene. This CDR3 has 15 amino acids. Germline V gives CDR1 SGHRS, CDR2 YFSETQ. In nucleotides, the CDR3 is TGCGCCAGCAGCACAGGACAGGGGTTGAGGTACGAGCAGTACTTC. As protein: CASSTGQGLRYEQYF.

Details on this clone: Other DNA sequences within the sample encode an identical CDR3. J is TRBJ1-5 and V is TRBV7-3; D unclear. This CDR3 spans 13 amino acids. The germline gives CDR1 SGHTA, CDR2 FQGTGA. Deletions cut 6 bases from V and 4 bases from J, with 10 bases between. CDR3 loop: CASSLDSNQPQHF. The CDR3 region has the DNA TGTGCCAGCAGTCTGGACTCTAATCAGCCCCAGCATTTT.

The sample holds a few counts of this clone. The chain carries TRBV5-4 and TRBJ1-1; D might be TRBD1 (5 bases). Trimming shortened V by 4 bases and J by 0 bases, and 10 bases separated the two germline ends. This CDR3 region has 14 residues. The germline gives CDR1 SGHNT, CDR2 YYREEE (reference sequence). CDR3 residues: CASSPPGMNTEAFF. In nucleotides, the CDR3 is TGTGCCAGCAGCCCTCCAGGGATGAACACTGAAGCTTTCTTT.

This clone showed up just a few times. The rearrangement joins TRBV28 to TRBJ2-7; D gene ambiguous. CDR1 is MDHEN, CDR2 SYDVKM, per germline. This CDR3 is built from 11 residues. The V end lost 7 bases, the J end lost 2 bases, and 6 bases lay between the germline ends. The chain's CDR3 is CASTGAYEQYF. CDR3 sequence (DNA): TGTGCCAGCACGGGTGCCTACGAGCAGTACTTC.

The chain couples TRBV5-4 to TRBJ2-3, with 11 bases that match TRBD2. V trimming: 4 bases; J trimming: 2 bases; junction bases outside the gene matches: 18. Germline V lookup: CDR1 SGHNT, CDR2 YYREEE (reference sequence). This CDR3 region has 20 residues. CDR3 sequence: CASSPFIKTSGDRVTDTQYF. The CDR3 nucleotides are TGTGCCAGCAGCCCTTTTATTAAGACTAGCGGGGATCGGGTCACAGATACGCAGTATTTT.

The genes are TRBV2 and TRBJ1-2; D gene uncertain. There are 12 residues in the CDR3. V dropped 9 bases and J dropped 3 bases, with 11 bases sitting between them. The germline gives CDR1 SNHLY, CDR2 FYNNEI. This CDR3 reads CASTLADYGYTF. CDR3 nucleotides: TGTGCCAGTACCTTGGCGGACTATGGCTACACCTTC.

This clone came up many times. V usage is TRBV5-5 and J usage is TRBJ2-7; tentative D call: TRBD2 (5 bases). The CDR3 is made up of 15 amino acids. Germline assignment: CDR1 SGHKS and CDR2 YYEKEE (reference sequence). V was shortened by 0 bases and J by 7 bases, with 17 bases between the two germline ends. The CDR3 sequence: CASSLALPRDREQYF. CDR3 coding DNA: TGTGCCAGCAGCTTGGCCCTTCCCCGGGATCGTGAGCAGTACTTC.

V usage is TRBV19 and J usage is TRBJ2-2; 9 nucleotides agree with TRBD1. This CDR3 has 17 residues. V lost 6 bases, J lost 2 bases, and 10 bases stayed unmatched. Germline lookup yields CDR1 LNHDA and CDR2 SQIVND (reference sequence). CDR3 amino acids: CASRGGQGLLNTGELFF. The DNA of the CDR3 is TGTGCCAGTAGAGGGGGACAGGGATTATTAAACACCGGGGAGCTGTTTTTT.

The V call is TRBV29-1, the J call TRBJ2-5, with D possibly TRBD2 on 5 matching bases. The CDR3 has 13 residues. CDR1 and CDR2 from the germline V gene are SQVTM and ANQGSEA. The germline V and J ends were trimmed by 3 bases and 1 base, with 9 bases remaining between them. In nucleotides, the CDR3 is TGCAGCGTTGAGCCTCGGGGCCAAGAGACCCAGTACTTC. It specifies CSVEPRGQETQYF. The variable domain in full, completed from reference TRBV29-1 and TRBJ2-5, reads SAVISQKPSRDICQRGTSLTIQCQVDSQVTMMFWYRQQPGQSLTLIATANQGSEATYESGFVIDKFPISRPNLTFSTLTVSNMSPEDSSIYLCSVEPRGQETQYFGPGTRLLVL.